Following are 30 T cell receptor beta chains from one sample sequenced in a study of CD8 T cells in Susac syndrome. RNA in amounts of roughly 0.45 to 1 ug was reverse transcribed with random hexamers. In TCRdb, the immunoSEQ multiplex PCR reads were re-called with MiXCR into one record per CDR3 protein. The table records a few hundred thousand distinct CDR3 sequences, over 90% of them present only once. The material sequenced was CD4+ T cells from PBMCs. Receptor source: a human donor with multiple sclerosis.

The chain couples TRBV29-1 to TRBJ2-7; D is uncertain. The V end was cut by 4 bases, the J end by 2 bases, with 9 bases between. Per germline, CDR1 SQVTM and CDR2 ANQGSEA. The CDR3 loop spans 12 amino acids. The CDR3 nucleotides are TGCAGCGTTGCGGAGAACACCTACGAGCAGTACTTC. It yields the protein CSVAENTYEQYF.

V is TRBV14 and J is TRBJ2-5; D is ambiguous. V was pared by 1 base and J by 4 bases, with 7 bases between. The CDR3 totals 13 residues. Germline V gene lookup returns CDR1 SGHDN and CDR2 FVKESK. The CDR3 here is CASSQGYRETQYF. CDR3 DNA: TGTGCCAGCAGCCAAGGTTATCGAGAGACCCAGTACTTC.

This chain connects TRBV7-2 to TRBJ1-1, with no clear D. CDR1 SGHTA and CDR2 FQGNSA come from the germline V gene. The V and J ends lost 5 bases and 1 base respectively, with 8 bases between them. The CDR3 is 13 residues long. For the CDR3, the DNA is TGTGCCAGCAGCGCACCTTCGAACACTGAAGCTTTCTTT. Translated, it gives CASSAPSNTEAFF.

The chain couples TRBV7-8 to TRBJ2-7; 11 positions agree with TRBD2. Trimming removed 1 base from V and 3 bases from J; junction bases left unmatched: 2. Germline V gene sequence: CDR1 SGHVS, CDR2 FQNEAQ. CDR3 length: 15 residues. Written as DNA, the CDR3 is TGTGCCAGCAGCTTAGGCCTAGCGGGGGGCTACGAGCAGTACGTC. Protein product: CASSLGLAGGYEQYV.

The rearrangement links TRBV19 to TRBJ1-5; D unresolved. Germline values: CDR1 LNHDA, CDR2 SQIVND (reference sequence). CDR3 length equals 12 residues. V was shortened by 8 bases and J by 7 bases, with 12 bases between the two germline ends. CDR3 sequence: CASESSGQPQHF. CDR3 DNA: TGTGCCAGTGAGTCCAGTGGGCAGCCCCAGCATTTT.

This clonotype appeared a single time. V is TRBV15 and J is TRBJ2-3, with D perhaps being TRBD1 or TRBD2 (6 bases each). The germline gives CDR1 LNHNV, CDR2 YYDKDF (reference sequence). The CDR3 loop spans 13 amino acids. V gave up 11 bases and J gave up 3 bases, with 15 bases separating them. CDR3 in amino acids: CAVRGAGTDTQYF. CDR3 bases: TGTGCCGTTAGGGGGGCTGGGACAGATACGCAGTATTTT.

The chain uses TRBV3-1 and TRBJ2-7, with 10 bases identical to TRBD1. The CDR3 covers 16 residues. V trimming: 4 bases; J trimming: 7 bases; junction bases outside the gene matches: 13. Per the germline V gene, CDR1 is LGHDT and CDR2 is YNNKEL (reference sequence). The CDR3 nucleotides are TGTGCCAGCAGCCCAGGCGTGACAGGGGGCTATCGGGAGCAGTACTTC. Its translation: CASSPGVTGGYREQYF.

The chain has TRBV20-1 and TRBJ1-1, with D possibly TRBD1 on 6 matching bases. The CDR3 runs to 14 residues. The V end was cut by 6 bases, the J end by 5 bases, with 19 bases between. Germline V gene lookup returns CDR1 DFQATT and CDR2 SNEGSKA (reference sequence). CDR3 in amino acids: CSAQNPQGWTEAFF. In DNA form, the CDR3 reads TGCAGTGCGCAAAACCCACAGGGTTGGACTGAAGCTTTCTTT.

The chain uses TRBV12-3 or TRBV12-4 and TRBJ2-7, with 13 bases fitting TRBD2. J was trimmed by 6 bases and V by 5 bases; bases with no gene match: 7. The CDR3 has 15 residues. The CDR3 coding sequence is TGTGCCAGCAGTCCCCCGGGACTAGCGGGGCTCGAGCAGTACGTC. Protein sequence: CASSPPGLAGLEQYV.

The chain links TRBV5-1 to TRBJ1-6, with D possibly matching TRBD1 (5 bases). Trimming shortened V by 5 bases and J by 7 bases, and 13 bases separated the two germline ends. This CDR3 spans 14 amino acids. Germline V gene data show CDR1 as SGHRS and CDR2 as YFSETQ. CDR3: CASSLGAGNSPLHF. In DNA form, the CDR3 reads TGCGCCAGCAGTTTAGGGGCCGGGAATTCACCCCTCCACTTT.

V is TRBV9 and J is TRBJ2-1; the D call may be TRBD1 or TRBD2 (6 bases each). With 2 bases removed from V and 0 bases from J, the gap between germline ends came to 15 bases. The CDR3 extends over 17 amino acids. Germline V gives CDR1 SGDLS, CDR2 YYNGEE. The CDR3 region is CASSVGGGASSYNEQFF. Written as DNA, the CDR3 is TGTGCCAGCAGCGTCGGAGGGGGAGCGTCCTCCTACAATGAGCAGTTCTTC.

The chain links TRBV15 to TRBJ2-1, with 11 bases identical to TRBD2. Looked up from germline, CDR1 is LNHNV and CDR2 is YYDKDF (reference sequence). Germline trimming cut 9 bases from V and 7 bases from J; bases unmatched to any gene: 8. The length of the CDR3 is 14 residues. CDR3 residues: CATSLAGGSNEQFF. As DNA, the CDR3 is TGTGCCACTTCCCTAGCGGGGGGATCTAATGAGCAGTTCTTC.

This sequence joins TRBV2 and TRBJ2-1; tentatively, D is TRBD1 (6 bases). V gave up 3 bases and J gave up 6 bases, with 9 bases separating them. This CDR3 comprises 13 residues. Germline CDR1 reads SNHLY; CDR2 reads FYNNEI. CDR3 amino acids: CASSEPGVNEQFF. The CDR3 DNA reads as TGTGCCAGCAGTGAGCCAGGGGTCAATGAGCAGTTCTTC.

Details on this clonotype: Mismatch with germline at one junction end may stem from a read error. The rearrangement joins TRBV7-7 to TRBJ2-5; D possibly corresponds to TRBD1 (6 bases). The CDR3 contains 17 residues. Germline V gene lookup returns CDR1 SSHAT and CDR2 FNYEAQ (reference sequence). The CDR3 spells CASSLGSTGSTPTTQYF. CDR3 sequence (DNA): TGTGCTAGCAGCTTAGGTTCCACAGGGAGTACCCCCACGACCCAGTACTTC.

The chain links TRBV7-3 to TRBJ2-5, with D perhaps being TRBD1 or TRBD2 (6 bases each). The V end lost 8 bases, the J end lost 2 bases, and 12 bases lay between the germline ends. The CDR3 sequence is 13 residues long. Per germline, CDR1 SGHTA and CDR2 FQGTGA. The CDR3 DNA is TGTGCCAGCTCTCGGGGGCCTCAAGAGACCCAGTACTTC. Translating gives CASSRGPQETQYF.

This rearrangement joins TRBV9 to TRBJ1-2; D gene ambiguous. The CDR3 totals 15 residues. Germline V gene sequence: CDR1 SGDLS, CDR2 YYNGEE. Between the trimmed V and J ends, which lost 0 bases and 1 base, there was a span of 10 bases. The CDR3 DNA sequence: TGTGCCAGCAGCGTAGTCCCGGATGTTAACTATGGCTACACCTTC. Translated, it gives CASSVVPDVNYGYTF.

Only one count was recorded for this clonotype. V and J are TRBV7-8 and TRBJ1-2; no definite D call. V lost 0 bases to trimming and J lost 8 bases, with 19 bases between them. This CDR3 comprises 16 residues. CDR1 and CDR2 (germline): SGHVS, FQNEAQ. In DNA, the CDR3 is TGTGCCAGCAGCTTAGCAGGACGGCAGCCTTCTACGGGCTACACCTTC. It encodes CASSLAGRQPSTGYTF.

This clonotype was seen once. This CDR3 reads CASSYPERGITDTQYF. CDR3 DNA: TGTGCCAGCAGTTACCCGGAGCGGGGGATCACAGATACGCAGTATTTT. J is TRBJ2-3 and V is TRBV6-6; 8 bases map to TRBD2. Trimming cost V 2 bases and J 2 bases; bases outside gene matches: 6. CDR3 length equals 16 residues. The germline CDR1 and CDR2 sequences are MNHNY and SVGAGI (reference sequence).

The J gene is TRBJ2-5, the V gene TRBV5-4; 8 positions match TRBD1. CDR3 size: 14 residues. V shed 3 bases, J shed 3 bases, and the junction held 4 bases outside the gene matches. From germline, CDR1 is SGHNT and CDR2 YYREEE (reference sequence). The DNA of the CDR3 is TGTGCCAGCAGCTCCCAGACAGGGGAAGAGACCCAGTACTTC. Its translation: CASSSQTGEETQYF. The whole variable domain, filled in from reference TRBV5-4 and TRBJ2-5, reads ETGVTQSPTHLIKTRGQQVTLRCSSQSGHNTVSWYQQALGQGPQFIFQYYREEENGRGNFPPRFSGLQFPNYSSELNVNALELDDSALYLCASSSQTGEETQYFGPGTRLLVL.

CDR3 residues: CASRLAGGSYNEQFF. CDR3 sequence (DNA): TGTGCCAGCAGACTAGCGGGGGGCTCCTACAATGAGCAGTTCTTC. The chain uses TRBV7-2 and TRBJ2-1; 12 nucleotides align to TRBD2. Unmatched junction bases numbered 0, after V lost 6 bases and J lost 0 bases. The germline V gene encodes CDR1 SGHTA and CDR2 FQGNSA. This CDR3 region has 15 residues.

The chain uses TRBV5-1 and TRBJ1-5; 8 bases agree with TRBD1. V shed 0 bases, J shed 7 bases, and the junction held 9 bases outside the gene matches. The CDR3 runs 16 residues. Germline lookup yields CDR1 SGHRS and CDR2 YFSETQ. CDR3 residues: CASSLAPTGEGQPQHF. For the CDR3, the DNA is TGCGCCAGCAGCTTGGCCCCGACAGGGGAGGGACAGCCCCAGCATTTT.

V and J are TRBV12-3 or TRBV12-4 and TRBJ2-1, with 13 bases aligning to TRBD2. The ends lost 5 bases at V and 9 bases at J; junction bases unmatched: 7. This CDR3 has 15 amino acids. DNA for the CDR3: TGTGCCAGCAGTGAAACTAGCGGGGGGGCGGGTGAGCAGTTCTTC. Translated, it gives CASSETSGGAGEQFF.

This clonotype was seen a handful of times. This rearrangement joins TRBV9 to TRBJ2-3, with D uncertain. V lost 5 bases and J lost 2, with 6 bases in between. Germline V gene lookup returns CDR1 SGDLS and CDR2 YYNGEE. CDR3 length: 12 residues. The CDR3 DNA follows: TGTGCCAGCAGTGTCAACACAGATACGCAGTATTTT. Translating gives CASSVNTDTQYF.

The chain employs TRBV20-1 and TRBJ2-1; 8 bases align to TRBD1. The CDR3 extends over 14 amino acids. Per germline, CDR1 DFQATT and CDR2 SNEGSKA (reference sequence). V was pared by 8 bases and J by 3 bases, with 9 bases of the junction left unmatched. This CDR3 reads CSRPGQGSYNEQFF. CDR3 sequence (DNA): TGCAGTCGGCCAGGACAGGGCAGCTACAATGAGCAGTTCTTC.

This chain connects TRBV30 to TRBJ2-2; either TRBD1 or TRBD2 may fit D (6 bases each). The germline V gene has CDR1 GTSNPN and CDR2 SVGIG (reference sequence). The CDR3 contains 16 residues. Trimming left V 3 bases short and J 2 bases short, with 16 bases between. The CDR3 region has the DNA TGTGCCTGGAGACGCGGCGGGACACCTAACACCGGGGAGCTGTTTTTT. Amino acids: CAWRRGGTPNTGELFF.

The chain is built from TRBV12-3 or TRBV12-4 and TRBJ2-7; D tentatively fits TRBD1 or TRBD2 (6 bases each). V was pared by 3 bases and J by 6 bases, with 9 bases between. The CDR3 runs 12 residues. Here the CDR3 DNA reads TGTGCCAGCAGTTTGGGGGGCCCCGAGCAGTACGTC. Translation gives CASSLGGPEQYV.

The chain couples TRBV12-3 or TRBV12-4 to TRBJ2-7; D is perhaps TRBD1 (6 bases). Deletions cut 3 bases from V and 5 bases from J, with 14 bases between. The CDR3 is made up of 14 amino acids. CDR3 sequence reads: CASSFDRSANEQYV. CDR3 DNA: TGTGCCAGCAGTTTCGACAGGAGTGCCAACGAGCAGTACGTC.

The rearrangement links TRBV3-1 to TRBJ2-6, with D hard to call. Germline V gene data show CDR1 as LGHDT and CDR2 as YNNKEL (reference sequence). The CDR3 consists of 15 residues. The V and J ends lost 1 base and 1 base respectively, with 5 bases between them. The CDR3 sequence: CASSQGVSGANVLTF. CDR3 in DNA: TGTGCCAGCAGCCAAGGAGTATCTGGGGCCAACGTCCTGACTTTC. Filled out from reference TRBV3-1 and TRBJ2-6, the complete variable domain reads DTAVSQTPKYLVTQMGNDKSIKCEQNLGHDTMYWYKQDSKKFLKIMFSYNNKELIINETVPNRFSPKSPDKAHLNLHINSLELGDSAVYFCASSQGVSGANVLTFGAGSRLTVL.

The chain uses TRBV29-1 and TRBJ1-6; TRBD1 might be the D (6 bases). Germline V gene sequence: CDR1 SQVTM, CDR2 ANQGSEA. The CDR3 totals 13 residues. V was cut by 3 bases and J by 5 bases, with 8 bases left in between. Here the CDR3 DNA reads TGCAGCGTTGACCCAGGGGATAATTCACCCCTCCACTTT. Its protein is CSVDPGDNSPLHF.

The chain joins TRBV10-3 to TRBJ2-1; no clear D gene. Germline loops: CDR1 ENHRY, CDR2 SYGVKD. V gave up 2 bases and J gave up 2 bases, with 4 bases separating them. There are 13 residues in the CDR3. The CDR3: CAISENTYNEQFF. The CDR3 DNA reads TGTGCCATCAGTGAGAATACCTACAATGAGCAGTTCTTC.